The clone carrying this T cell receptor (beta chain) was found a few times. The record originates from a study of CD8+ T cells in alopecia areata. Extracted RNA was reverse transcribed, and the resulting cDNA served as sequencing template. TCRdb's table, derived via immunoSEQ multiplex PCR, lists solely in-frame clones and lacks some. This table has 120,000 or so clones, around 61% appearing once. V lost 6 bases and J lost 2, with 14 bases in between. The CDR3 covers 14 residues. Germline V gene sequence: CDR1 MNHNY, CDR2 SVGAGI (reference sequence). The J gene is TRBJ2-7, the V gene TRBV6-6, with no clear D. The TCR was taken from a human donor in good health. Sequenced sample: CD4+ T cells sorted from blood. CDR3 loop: CASRPRALTYEQYF. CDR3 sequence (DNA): TGTGCCAGCAGGCCCCGGGCACTAACCTACGAGCAGTACTTC.